Below, 18 T cell receptor beta chains from the same sample are listed, as sequenced in a study of cytotoxic CD8 clonotypes in ibrutinib-treated CLL. Profiling relied on immunoSEQ multiplex PCR, and the TCRdb table lists in-frame clones only, not all of them. The table lists about 92,000 clones, approximately 71% of them singletons. The source was PBMCs, collected after 24 months of ibrutinib treatment. The receptors shown here come from a human donor with chronic lymphocytic leukemia.

This clone was observed a few times. The chain combines TRBV7-9 with TRBJ1-4; tentatively, D is TRBD1 (5 bases). The germline V and J ends were trimmed by 7 bases and 6 bases, with 15 bases remaining between them. Germline CDR1 and CDR2: SEHNR and FQNEAQ (reference sequence). This CDR3 contains 14 residues. Here the CDR3 reads CASTRTPGDEKLFF. The CDR3 DNA follows: TGTGCCAGCACCCGAACTCCGGGGGATGAAAAACTGTTTTTT.

This rearrangement joins TRBV2 to TRBJ1-1, with 7 bases fitting TRBD1. V trimming: 7 bases; J trimming: 4 bases; junction bases outside the gene matches: 6. The CDR3 length is 13 residues. Germline loops: CDR1 SNHLY, CDR2 FYNNEI. The CDR3 DNA is TGTGCCAGCACCCTGACAGGGATCACTGAAGCTTTCTTT. Protein sequence: CASTLTGITEAFF.

The chain employs TRBV9 and TRBJ2-2, with D tentatively TRBD1 or TRBD2 (5 bases each). The V and J ends lost 3 bases and 2 bases respectively, with 11 bases between them. Germline V gene lookup returns CDR1 SGDLS and CDR2 YYNGEE. The CDR3 consists of 15 residues. CDR3 sequence (DNA): TGTGCCAGCAGCGAGGGGACCTCCAACACCGGGGAGCTGTTTTTT. Translation: CASSEGTSNTGELFF. Full variable domain (missing parts from reference TRBV9 and TRBJ2-2): DSGVTQTPKHLITATGQRVTLRCSPRSGDLSVYWYQQSLDQGLQFLIQYYNGEERAKGNILERFSAQQFPDLHSELNLSSLELGDSALYFCASSEGTSNTGELFFGEGSRLTVL.

The genes are TRBV4-2 and TRBJ1-5; 7 nucleotides agree with TRBD1. The CDR3 totals 17 residues. Germline CDR1 is LGHNA and CDR2 is YNFKEQ. V lost 0 bases to trimming and J lost 0 bases; unmatched junction nucleotides: 5. This CDR3 reads CASSQEGNRGSNQPQHF. The CDR3 DNA follows: TGTGCCAGCAGCCAAGAAGGAAACAGGGGTAGCAATCAGCCCCAGCATTTT.

This clone was counted between two and nine times. The chain carries TRBV18 and TRBJ2-3, with 9 nucleotides matching TRBD1. The ends lost 0 bases at V and 3 bases at J; junction bases unmatched: 4. The germline gives CDR1 KGHSH, CDR2 LQKENI. This CDR3 has 16 residues. CDR3 region: CASSPPGTGLTDTQYF. As DNA, the CDR3 is TGTGCCAGCTCACCACCCGGGACAGGGCTGACAGATACGCAGTATTTT.

This clone was found once. This rearrangement joins TRBV7-2 to TRBJ2-2, with 10 bases that match TRBD1. V lost 5 bases and J lost 5; bases outside the gene matches: 5. The CDR3 totals 15 residues. The germline gives CDR1 SGHTA, CDR2 FQGNSA. The CDR3 DNA follows: TGTGCCAGCAGCCGGGACAGGGGTGGGACCGGGGAGCTGTTTTTT. Translated: CASSRDRGGTGELFF.

This clone was detected only a few times. The chain uses TRBV28 and TRBJ2-7, with 10 bases matching TRBD2. The V gene's germline CDR1 is MDHEN and CDR2 SYDVKM. J gave up 7 bases and V 5 bases, and 11 bases lay outside the gene matches. There are 15 residues in the CDR3. CDR3 nucleotide sequence: TGTGCCAGCAGTCCCGGGGGTAGCGGGGGGCGGGAGCAGTACTTC. Translating gives CASSPGGSGGREQYF.

This clone has more than one count but fewer than ten. CDR3 in DNA: TGCGCCAGCAGCCAAGCCAGCACCGGGGAGCTGTTTTTT. Its protein product is CASSQASTGELFF. The chain links TRBV4-1 to TRBJ2-2; D gene uncertain. V lost 1 base and J 4 bases, leaving 4 bases between the germline ends. Germline V gene lookup returns CDR1 MGHRA and CDR2 YSYEKL. This CDR3 comprises 13 residues.

V gene TRBV5-1 combines with J gene TRBJ1-1; the D gene is possibly TRBD1 (5 bases). The CDR3 has 14 amino acids. Germline V gene sequence: CDR1 SGHRS, CDR2 YFSETQ. Trimming cost V 3 bases and J 4 bases, with 13 bases left between them. CDR3 in amino acids: CASSYLTAGTEAFF. The DNA of the CDR3 is TGCGCCAGCAGCTATCTGACAGCGGGCACTGAAGCTTTCTTT.

The chain is built from TRBV28 and TRBJ2-5; 7 bases align to TRBD1. Germline V gives CDR1 MDHEN, CDR2 SYDVKM. CDR3 length: 15 amino acids. The junction had 12 bases not matched to a gene; V was cut back by 6 bases and J by 5 bases. CDR3 sequence (DNA): TGTGCCAGCAGACCCAGCCGACAGGGCCCGGAGACCCAGTACTTC. Protein: CASRPSRQGPETQYF. Full variable domain (outside the CDR3, taken from reference TRBV28 and TRBJ2-5): DVKVTQSSRYLVKRTGEKVFLECVQDMDHENMFWYRQDPGLGLRLIYFSYDVKMKEKGDIPEGYSVSREKKERFSLILESASTNQTSMYLCASRPSRQGPETQYFGPGTRLLVL.

The chain recombines TRBV11-3 with TRBJ2-7; D perhaps matches TRBD1 (5 bases). This CDR3 is built from 13 residues. In germline, CDR1 is SGHNT, CDR2 YENEEA. The germline V and J ends were trimmed by 1 base and 5 bases, with 9 bases remaining between them. In DNA, the CDR3 is TGTGCCAGCAGCTTAGGGTCAGGGCACGAGCAGTACTTC. Protein: CASSLGSGHEQYF.

The chain carries TRBV10-3 and TRBJ2-7; TRBD1 matches 8 bases. V gave up 11 bases and J gave up 6 bases; unmatched junction bases: 9. The germline gives CDR1 ENHRY, CDR2 SYGVKD. This CDR3 region has 12 residues. CDR3 loop: CAADRGEGEQYF. The CDR3 DNA follows: TGTGCCGCAGACAGGGGAGAGGGCGAGCAGTACTTC.

CDR3 amino acids: CASSQAGTEAYEQYF. CDR3 nucleotides: TGCGCCAGCAGCCAAGCCGGGACAGAAGCCTACGAGCAGTACTTC. The genes are TRBV4-1 and TRBJ2-7, with 7 bases that match TRBD1. The CDR3 runs to 15 residues. V lost 1 base and J lost 2; bases outside the gene matches: 5. CDR1 and CDR2 (germline): MGHRA, YSYEKL.

There are a few counts of this clone. The rearrangement joins TRBV28 to TRBJ2-5; the D is unclear. Looked up from germline, CDR1 is MDHEN and CDR2 is SYDVKM. V was pared by 6 bases and J by 7 bases, with 9 bases between. The CDR3 sequence is 11 residues long. The CDR3 bases are TGTGCCAGCAGGGGTCTGGTGACCCAGTACTTC. As protein: CASRGLVTQYF.

This chain uses TRBV19 with TRBJ1-1, with a possible D match to TRBD1 (6 bases). CDR3 length: 15 residues. Germline-derived CDR1 and CDR2 are LNHDA and SQIVND (reference sequence). With 4 bases removed from V and 6 bases from J, the gap between germline ends came to 18 bases. CDR3 in DNA: TGTGCCAGTAGTACCTTCGGGACATCAATCGCTGAAGCTTTCTTT. Protein product: CASSTFGTSIAEAFF.

This clone was seen once. The chain recombines TRBV12-2 with TRBJ2-1. TRBV12-2 is deemed a pseudogene. The CDR3 has 14 residues. The CDR3 loop is CASRLRPDVKEQFF. CDR3 sequence (DNA): TGTGCAAGTCGCTTACGACCGGATGTGAAGGAGCAGTTCTTC.

The V gene is TRBV6-1, the J gene TRBJ2-7, with a possible D match to TRBD1 (5 bases). The germline CDR1 and CDR2 sequences are MNHNS and SASEGT. The CDR3 is 15 amino acids. V shed 7 bases and J shed 3 bases, with 19 bases lying between them. Here the CDR3 DNA reads TGTGCCAGCAAAACAGGCTCCCTGGCTGGCTACGAGCAGTACTTC. Amino acids: CASKTGSLAGYEQYF.

The genes are TRBV5-1 and TRBJ2-1; 11 bases are shared with TRBD2. The CDR3 is 17 amino acids. Germline-derived CDR1 and CDR2 are SGHRS and YFSETQ. J lost 1 base, V lost 4 bases, and 7 bases had no gene match. The CDR3 DNA sequence: TGCGCCAGCAGCCCTAAACTAGCGGGAGTATCCTACAATGAGCAGTTCTTC. It is translated as CASSPKLAGVSYNEQFF. The full variable domain, in which reference TRBV5-1 and TRBJ2-1 provide the parts outside the CDR3, is KAGVTQTPRYLIKTRGQQVTLSCSPISGHRSVSWYQQTPGQGLQFLFEYFSETQRNKGNFPGRFSGRQFSNSRSEMNVSTLELGDSALYLCASSPKLAGVSYNEQFFGPGTRLTVL.